The rows below give T cell receptor beta chains drawn from one sample of a study of shared clonotypes between healthy human individuals. The data were produced by immunoSEQ multiplex PCR, yet TCRdb's version contains in-frame clones alone and is incomplete. The sample consists of 500,000 to 650,000 clones, about 80% of them appearing once. Source material: PBMCs. The receptors were gathered from a woman aged 40 to 50 in good health. Some clones in this sample may be carry-over from other donors' samples. The CDR3 runs from the conserved cysteine through the conserved F or W. The D gene is left open where the match is weak. Clone size is shown for a subset of rows, as once, few, many or a class of expanded clone.

v_call: TRBV15; clone_size: NA; j_call: TRBJ2-3; d_call: TRBD2; cdr3_aa: CATSRGAGGHADTQYF; cdr3_nt: TGTGCCACCAGCAGAGGGGCGGGAGGGCACGCAGATACGCAGTATTTT
v_call: TRBV7-9; clone_size: NA; j_call: TRBJ2-5; d_call: NA; cdr3_aa: CASSLMGSEETQYF; cdr3_nt: TGTGCCAGCAGCTTAATGGGGTCTGAGGAGACCCAGTACTTC
v_call: TRBV10-2; clone_size: few; j_call: TRBJ2-1; d_call: TRBD2; cdr3_aa: CASVPSGRALNEQFF; cdr3_nt: TGCGCCAGCGTCCCTAGCGGGAGGGCCCTCAATGAGCAGTTCTTC
v_call: TRBV5-1; clone_size: NA; j_call: TRBJ2-7; d_call: NA; cdr3_aa: CASSLGEWNEQYF; cdr3_nt: TGCGCCAGCAGCTTGGGCGAATGGAACGAGCAGTACTTC
v_call: TRBV7-9; clone_size: NA; j_call: TRBJ2-1; d_call: NA; cdr3_aa: CASSLRADSSYNEQFF; cdr3_nt: TGTGCCAGCAGCTTAAGGGCCGACAGCTCCTACAATGAGCAGTTCTTC
v_call: TRBV5-4; clone_size: NA; j_call: TRBJ2-7; d_call: TRBD1; cdr3_aa: CASSPRNRGDSHEQYF; cdr3_nt: TGTGCCAGCAGCCCCAGGAACAGGGGGGACTCTCACGAGCAGTACTTC
v_call: TRBV9; clone_size: few; j_call: TRBJ2-5; d_call: TRBD2; cdr3_aa: CASSVAGLAETQYF; cdr3_nt: TGTGCCAGCAGCGTAGCGGGACTAGCAGAGACCCAGTACTTC
v_call: TRBV23-1; clone_size: few; j_call: TRBJ2-1; d_call: NA; cdr3_aa: CASSQSGVSSLYNEQFF; cdr3_nt: TGCGCCAGCAGTCAATCAGGGGTCAGCTCACTGTACAATGAGCAGTTCTTC
v_call: TRBV6-1; clone_size: NA; j_call: TRBJ1-4; d_call: NA; cdr3_aa: CASSEFLDSNEKLFF; cdr3_nt: TGTGCCAGCAGTGAATTTCTTGATTCCAATGAAAAACTGTTTTTT
v_call: TRBV18; clone_size: NA; j_call: TRBJ1-3; d_call: TRBD1; cdr3_aa: CASSPRTGRDTIYF; cdr3_nt: TGTGCCAGCTCACCACGGACAGGGAGGGACACCATATATTTT
v_call: TRBV19; clone_size: NA; j_call: TRBJ2-5; d_call: NA; cdr3_aa: CASIFAGGTYF; cdr3_nt: NA
v_call: TRBV15; clone_size: NA; j_call: TRBJ2-3; d_call: TRBD1; cdr3_aa: CATSDLQGVTDTQYF; cdr3_nt: TGTGCCACCAGCGATTTGCAGGGGGTCACAGATACGCAGTATTTT
v_call: TRBV20-1; clone_size: few; j_call: TRBJ1-2; d_call: NA; cdr3_aa: CSASGDLYTF; cdr3_nt: TGCAGTGCCAGTGGGGACCTCTACACCTTC
v_call: TRBV5-1; clone_size: NA; j_call: TRBJ2-5; d_call: NA; cdr3_aa: CASSNTWGQETQYF; cdr3_nt: TGCGCCAGCAGTAATACGTGGGGCCAAGAGACCCAGTACTTC
v_call: TRBV5-1; clone_size: NA; j_call: TRBJ1-2; d_call: NA; cdr3_aa: CASNLVGTNYGYTF; cdr3_nt: TGCGCCAGCAACTTGGTTGGGACTAACTATGGCTACACCTTC
v_call: TRBV7-2; clone_size: NA; j_call: TRBJ1-1; d_call: TRBD1; cdr3_aa: CASSLASTGGKTEAFF; cdr3_nt: TGTGCCAGCAGCTTAGCTAGCACAGGGGGGAAGACTGAAGCTTTCTTT
v_call: TRBV5-4; clone_size: NA; j_call: TRBJ2-1; d_call: TRBD2; cdr3_aa: CASSFGLAGGSSYNEQFF; cdr3_nt: TGTGCCAGCAGCTTCGGACTAGCGGGAGGTTCCTCCTACAATGAGCAGTTCTTC
v_call: TRBV5-1; clone_size: NA; j_call: TRBJ2-7; d_call: NA; cdr3_aa: CASSLTGRSYEQYF; cdr3_nt: TGCGCCAGCAGCCTGACAGGGAGGTCCTACGAGCAGTACTTC
v_call: TRBV11-2; clone_size: NA; j_call: TRBJ2-1; d_call: TRBD2; cdr3_aa: CASSPNSGRGYNEQFF; cdr3_nt: TGTGCCAGCAGCCCAAATAGCGGGAGAGGATACAATGAGCAGTTCTTC
v_call: TRBV30; clone_size: once; j_call: TRBJ1-1; d_call: NA; cdr3_aa: CAWRKKGGNTEAFF; cdr3_nt: TGTGCCTGGAGGAAGAAGGGGGGGAACACTGAAGCTTTCTTT
v_call: TRBV5-1; clone_size: NA; j_call: TRBJ2-1; d_call: TRBD2; cdr3_aa: CASSSGLSIPSYNEQFF; cdr3_nt: TGCGCCAGCAGCTCGGGACTATCAATCCCTTCCTACAATGAGCAGTTCTTC
v_call: TRBV7-9; clone_size: NA; j_call: TRBJ2-7; d_call: NA; cdr3_aa: CATHPTGYTYEQYF; cdr3_nt: TGTGCCACACACCCCACCGGGTACACCTACGAGCAGTACTTC
v_call: TRBV7-3; clone_size: NA; j_call: TRBJ2-5; d_call: TRBD1; cdr3_aa: CASSTDRDQETQYF; cdr3_nt: TGTGCCAGCAGCACCGACAGGGACCAAGAGACCCAGTACTTC
v_call: TRBV5-8; clone_size: NA; j_call: TRBJ1-1; d_call: NA; cdr3_aa: CASSLARMLGGHTEAFF; cdr3_nt: TGTGCCAGCAGCTTGGCCCGTATGTTAGGAGGGCACACTGAAGCTTTCTTT
v_call: TRBV13; clone_size: NA; j_call: TRBJ2-4; d_call: TRBD2; cdr3_aa: CASSLGLAGGIGNIQYF; cdr3_nt: TGTGCCAGCAGCTTAGGCTTGGCGGGAGGGATTGGAAACATTCAGTACTTC
v_call: TRBV11-2; clone_size: NA; j_call: TRBJ1-4; d_call: TRBD1; cdr3_aa: CASSTSGFRGPATNEKLFF; cdr3_nt: TGTGCCAGCAGCACAAGTGGGTTCAGGGGGCCGGCAACTAATGAAAAACTGTTTTTT
v_call: TRBV2; clone_size: few; j_call: TRBJ2-1; d_call: TRBD2; cdr3_aa: CASISGRTSDEQFF; cdr3_nt: TGTGCCAGCATTAGCGGGAGGACGTCAGATGAGCAGTTCTTC
v_call: TRBV19; clone_size: NA; j_call: TRBJ2-3; d_call: NA; cdr3_aa: CASSIGSSTDTQYF; cdr3_nt: TGTGCCAGTAGTATCGGATCTAGCACAGATACGCAGTATTTT
v_call: TRBV7-2; clone_size: few; j_call: TRBJ1-2; d_call: NA; cdr3_aa: CASSLASGQSNYGYTF; cdr3_nt: TGTGCCAGCAGCTTAGCTTCCGGACAGAGTAACTATGGCTACACCTTC
v_call: TRBV29-1; clone_size: NA; j_call: TRBJ1-2; d_call: NA; cdr3_aa: CSVEMASSNYGYTF; cdr3_nt: TGCAGCGTTGAAATGGCGTCCTCTAACTACGGCTACACCTTC
v_call: TRBV18; clone_size: NA; j_call: TRBJ2-1; d_call: NA; cdr3_aa: CASSPFGAALAANEQFF; cdr3_nt: TGTGCCAGCTCACCATTTGGGGCCGCACTAGCCGCCAATGAGCAGTTCTTC